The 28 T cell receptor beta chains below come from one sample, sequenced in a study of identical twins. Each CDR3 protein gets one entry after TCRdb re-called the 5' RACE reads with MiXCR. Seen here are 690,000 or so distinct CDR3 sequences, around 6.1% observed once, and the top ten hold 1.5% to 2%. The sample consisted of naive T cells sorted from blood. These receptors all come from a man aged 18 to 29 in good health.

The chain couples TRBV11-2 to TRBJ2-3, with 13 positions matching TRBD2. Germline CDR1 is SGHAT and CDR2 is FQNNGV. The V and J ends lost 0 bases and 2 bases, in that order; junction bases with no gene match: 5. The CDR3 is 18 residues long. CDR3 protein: CASSLELLAGGPTDTQYF. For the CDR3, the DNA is TGTGCCAGCAGCTTAGAGTTACTAGCGGGAGGGCCCACAGATACGCAGTATTTT.

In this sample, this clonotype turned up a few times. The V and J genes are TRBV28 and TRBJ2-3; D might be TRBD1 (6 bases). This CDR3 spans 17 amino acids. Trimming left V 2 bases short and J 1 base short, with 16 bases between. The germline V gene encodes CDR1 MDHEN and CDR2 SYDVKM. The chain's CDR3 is CASSLTYRVGGTDTQYF. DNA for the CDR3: TGTGCCAGCAGTTTAACCTACAGGGTCGGGGGCACAGATACGCAGTATTTT. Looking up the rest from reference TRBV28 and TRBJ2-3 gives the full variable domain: DVKVTQSSRYLVKRTGEKVFLECVQDMDHENMFWYRQDPGLGLRLIYFSYDVKMKEKGDIPEGYSVSREKKERFSLILESASTNQTSMYLCASSLTYRVGGTDTQYFGPGTRLTVL.

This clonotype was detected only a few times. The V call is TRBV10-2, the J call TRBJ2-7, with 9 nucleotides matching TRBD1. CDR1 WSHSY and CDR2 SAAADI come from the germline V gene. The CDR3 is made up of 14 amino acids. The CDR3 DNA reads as TGCGCTGCATCACCGGGACAGGGCTCCTACGAGCAGTACGTC. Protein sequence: CAASPGQGSYEQYV.

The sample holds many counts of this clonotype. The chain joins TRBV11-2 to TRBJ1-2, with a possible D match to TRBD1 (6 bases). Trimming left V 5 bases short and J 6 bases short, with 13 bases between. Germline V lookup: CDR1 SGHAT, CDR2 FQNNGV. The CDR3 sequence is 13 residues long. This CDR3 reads CASSRQGKHGYTF. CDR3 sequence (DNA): TGTGCCAGCAGCCGTCAGGGGAAGCATGGCTACACCTTC.

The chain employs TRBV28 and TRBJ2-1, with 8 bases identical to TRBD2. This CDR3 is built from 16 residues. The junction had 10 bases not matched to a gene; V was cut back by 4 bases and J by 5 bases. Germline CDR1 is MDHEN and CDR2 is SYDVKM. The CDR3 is CASSWGAAGVHNEQFF. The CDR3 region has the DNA TGTGCCAGCAGTTGGGGCGCAGCGGGAGTCCACAATGAGCAGTTCTTC.

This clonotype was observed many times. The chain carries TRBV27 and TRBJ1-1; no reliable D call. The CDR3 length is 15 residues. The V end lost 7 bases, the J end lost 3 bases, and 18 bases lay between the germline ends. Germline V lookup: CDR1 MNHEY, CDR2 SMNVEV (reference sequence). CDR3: CASTRLGVTDTEAFF. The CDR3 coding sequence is TGTGCCAGCACCCGACTCGGGGTCACGGACACTGAAGCTTTCTTT.

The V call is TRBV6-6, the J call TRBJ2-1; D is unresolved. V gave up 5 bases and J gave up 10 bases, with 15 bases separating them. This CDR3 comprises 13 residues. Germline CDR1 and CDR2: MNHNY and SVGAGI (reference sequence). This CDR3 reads CASSPDYGGEQFF. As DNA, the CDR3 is TGTGCCAGCAGTCCCGATTACGGTGGAGAGCAGTTCTTC.

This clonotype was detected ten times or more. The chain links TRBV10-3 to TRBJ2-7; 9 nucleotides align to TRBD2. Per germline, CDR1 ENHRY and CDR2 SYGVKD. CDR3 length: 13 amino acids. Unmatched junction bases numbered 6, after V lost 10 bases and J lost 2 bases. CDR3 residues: CATEAGGTYEQYF. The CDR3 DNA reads TGTGCCACCGAAGCGGGAGGTACCTACGAGCAGTACTTC.

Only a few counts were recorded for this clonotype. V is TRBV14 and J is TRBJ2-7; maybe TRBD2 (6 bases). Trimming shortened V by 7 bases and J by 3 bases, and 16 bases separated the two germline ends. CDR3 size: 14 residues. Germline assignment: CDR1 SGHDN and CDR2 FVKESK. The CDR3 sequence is CASTPGTGDYEQYF. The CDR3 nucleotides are TGTGCCAGCACCCCCGGGACGGGAGACTACGAGCAGTACTTC.

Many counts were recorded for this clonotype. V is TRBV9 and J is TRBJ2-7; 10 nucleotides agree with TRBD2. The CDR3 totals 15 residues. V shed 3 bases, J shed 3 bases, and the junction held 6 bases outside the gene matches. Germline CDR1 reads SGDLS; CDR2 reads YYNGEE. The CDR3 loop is CASSATSGMNYEQYF. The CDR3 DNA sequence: TGTGCCAGCAGCGCCACTAGCGGGATGAACTACGAGCAGTACTTC.

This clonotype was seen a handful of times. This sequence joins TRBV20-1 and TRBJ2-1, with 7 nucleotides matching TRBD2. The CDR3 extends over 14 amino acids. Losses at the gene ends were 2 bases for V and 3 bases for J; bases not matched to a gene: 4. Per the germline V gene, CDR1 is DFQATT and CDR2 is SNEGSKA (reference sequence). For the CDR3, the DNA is TGCAGTGCTAGACGGGAGGTTGTCTACAATGAGCAGTTCTTC. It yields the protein CSARREVVYNEQFF.

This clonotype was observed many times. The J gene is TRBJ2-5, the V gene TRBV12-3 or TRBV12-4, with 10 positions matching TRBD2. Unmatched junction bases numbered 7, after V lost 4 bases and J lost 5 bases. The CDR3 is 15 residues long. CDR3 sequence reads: CASSSASGSRETQYF. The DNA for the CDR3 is TGTGCCAGCAGTTCCGCTAGCGGGAGTAGGGAGACCCAGTACTTC.

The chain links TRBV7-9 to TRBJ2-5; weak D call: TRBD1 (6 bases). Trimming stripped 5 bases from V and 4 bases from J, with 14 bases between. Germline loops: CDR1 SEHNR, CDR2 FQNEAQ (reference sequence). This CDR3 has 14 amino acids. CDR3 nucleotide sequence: TGTGCCAGCAGCCCTCCGGCAGGGGTAGAGACCCAGTACTTC. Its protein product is CASSPPAGVETQYF.

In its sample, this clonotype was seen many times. This CDR3 reads CASSLTGIGTEAFF. The CDR3 DNA is TGTGCCAGCAGTTTGACAGGGATTGGCACTGAAGCTTTCTTT. The V call is TRBV12-3 or TRBV12-4, the J call TRBJ1-1; 7 bases map to TRBD1. This CDR3 comprises 14 residues. The V gene end was trimmed by 3 bases and the J gene end by 4 bases; junction bases not matched to a gene: 5.

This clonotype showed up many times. The CDR3 DNA reads as TGTGCCAGCAGCTCTTCGGGACAGGCGACCTACGAGCAGTACTTC. This encodes CASSSSGQATYEQYF. The chain has TRBV7-2 and TRBJ2-7, with 8 bases fitting TRBD1. Looked up from germline, CDR1 is SGHTA and CDR2 is FQGNSA. The CDR3 consists of 15 residues. With 4 bases clipped from V and 2 bases from J, the junction kept 7 bases outside the gene matches. The entire variable domain, with the rest obtained from reference TRBV7-2 and TRBJ2-7, is as follows: GAGVSQSPSNKVTEKGKDVELRCDPISGHTALYWYRQSLGQGLEFLIYFQGNSAPDKSGLPSDRFSAERTGGSVSTLTIQRTQQEDSAVYLCASSSSGQATYEQYFGPGTRLTVT.

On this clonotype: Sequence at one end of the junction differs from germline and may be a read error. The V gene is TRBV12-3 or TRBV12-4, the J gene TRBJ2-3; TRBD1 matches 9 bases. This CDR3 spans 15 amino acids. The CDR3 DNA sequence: TGTGACAGCAGTCCCCGGACAGGGGATATCGATACGCAGTATTTT. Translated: CDSSPRTGDIDTQYF.

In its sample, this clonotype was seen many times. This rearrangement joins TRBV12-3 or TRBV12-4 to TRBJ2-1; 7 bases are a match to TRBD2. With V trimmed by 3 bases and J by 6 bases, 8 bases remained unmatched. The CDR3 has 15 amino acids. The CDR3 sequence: CASSLRGITSNEQFF. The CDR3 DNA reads TGTGCCAGCAGTTTGCGGGGGATAACCTCCAATGAGCAGTTCTTC.

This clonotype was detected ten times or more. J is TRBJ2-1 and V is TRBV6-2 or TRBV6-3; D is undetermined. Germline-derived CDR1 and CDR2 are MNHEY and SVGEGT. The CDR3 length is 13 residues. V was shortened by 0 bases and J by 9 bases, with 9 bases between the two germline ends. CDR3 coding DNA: TGTGCCAGCAGTTACTCGTCGGGCCCTGAGCAGTTCTTC. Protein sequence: CASSYSSGPEQFF.

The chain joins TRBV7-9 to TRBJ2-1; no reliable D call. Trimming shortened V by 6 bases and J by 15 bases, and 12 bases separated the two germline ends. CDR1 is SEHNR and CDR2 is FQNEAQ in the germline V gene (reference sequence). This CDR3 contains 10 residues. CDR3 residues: CASSRSFGFF. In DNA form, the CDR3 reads TGTGCCAGCAGTCGATCGTTCGGGTTCTTC.

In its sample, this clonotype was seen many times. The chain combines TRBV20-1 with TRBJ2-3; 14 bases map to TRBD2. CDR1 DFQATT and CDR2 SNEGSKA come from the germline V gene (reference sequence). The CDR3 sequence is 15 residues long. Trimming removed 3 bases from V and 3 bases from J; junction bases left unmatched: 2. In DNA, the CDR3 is TGCAGTGCTAGCTGGACTAGCGGGAGGACAGATACGCAGTATTTT. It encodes CSASWTSGRTDTQYF.

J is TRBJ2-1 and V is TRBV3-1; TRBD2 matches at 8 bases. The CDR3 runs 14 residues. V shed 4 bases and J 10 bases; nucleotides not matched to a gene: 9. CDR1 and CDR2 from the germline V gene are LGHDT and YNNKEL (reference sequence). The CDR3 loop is CASSPPGLEREQFF. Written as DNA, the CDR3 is TGTGCCAGCAGCCCCCCGGGACTAGAAAGGGAGCAGTTCTTC.

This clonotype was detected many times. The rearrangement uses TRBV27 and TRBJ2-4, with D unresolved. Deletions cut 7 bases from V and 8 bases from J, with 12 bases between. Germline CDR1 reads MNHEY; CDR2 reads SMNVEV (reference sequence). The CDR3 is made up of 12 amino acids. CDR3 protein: CASKVLGYIQYF. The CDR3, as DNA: TGTGCCAGCAAAGTCTTGGGGTACATTCAGTACTTC.

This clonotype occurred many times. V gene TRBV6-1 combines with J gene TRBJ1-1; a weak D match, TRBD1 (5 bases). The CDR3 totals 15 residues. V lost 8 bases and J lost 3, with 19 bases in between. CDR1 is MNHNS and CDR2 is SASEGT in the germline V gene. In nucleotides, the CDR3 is TGTGCCAGCTTCAGAGGCAGGGTCGGGCACACTGAAGCTTTCTTT. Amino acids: CASFRGRVGHTEAFF.

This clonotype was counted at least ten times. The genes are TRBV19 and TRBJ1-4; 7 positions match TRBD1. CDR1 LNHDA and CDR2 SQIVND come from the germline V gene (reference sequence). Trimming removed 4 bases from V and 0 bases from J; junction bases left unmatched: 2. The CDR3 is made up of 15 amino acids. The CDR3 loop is CASSRQGATNEKLFF. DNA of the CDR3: TGTGCCAGTAGTAGGCAGGGGGCAACTAATGAAAAACTGTTTTTT.

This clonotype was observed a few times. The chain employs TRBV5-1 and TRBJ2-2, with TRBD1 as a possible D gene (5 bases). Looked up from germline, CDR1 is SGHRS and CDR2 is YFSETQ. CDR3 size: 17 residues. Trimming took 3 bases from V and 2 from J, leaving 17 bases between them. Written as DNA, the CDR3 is TGCGCCAGCAGCTGGCCAGGGCCGCAATCCAACACCGGGGAGCTGTTTTTT. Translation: CASSWPGPQSNTGELFF.

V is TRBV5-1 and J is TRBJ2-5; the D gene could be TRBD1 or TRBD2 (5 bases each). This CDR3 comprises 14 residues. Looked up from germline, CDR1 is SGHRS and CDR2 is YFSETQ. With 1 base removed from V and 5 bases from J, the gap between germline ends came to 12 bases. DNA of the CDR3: TGCGCCAGCAGCTTGTCTACAGGCGGGGAGACCCAGTACTTC. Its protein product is CASSLSTGGETQYF.

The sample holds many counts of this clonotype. As DNA, the CDR3 is TGTGCCACCAGGGGACTAGCGGCCACCGGGGAGCTGTTTTTT. Translation: CATRGLAATGELFF. This chain links TRBV24-1 with TRBJ2-2, with 11 bases matching TRBD2. Per the germline V gene, CDR1 is KGHDR and CDR2 is SFDVKD. There are 14 residues in the CDR3. Trimming cost V 7 bases and J 4 bases; bases outside gene matches: 1.

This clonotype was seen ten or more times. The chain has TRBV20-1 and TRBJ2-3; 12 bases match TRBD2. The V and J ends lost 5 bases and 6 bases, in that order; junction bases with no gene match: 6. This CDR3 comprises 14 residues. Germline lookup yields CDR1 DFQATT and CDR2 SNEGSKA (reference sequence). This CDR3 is CSAPLAGGLDTQYF. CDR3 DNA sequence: TGCAGTGCTCCACTAGCGGGAGGCTTGGATACGCAGTATTTT.